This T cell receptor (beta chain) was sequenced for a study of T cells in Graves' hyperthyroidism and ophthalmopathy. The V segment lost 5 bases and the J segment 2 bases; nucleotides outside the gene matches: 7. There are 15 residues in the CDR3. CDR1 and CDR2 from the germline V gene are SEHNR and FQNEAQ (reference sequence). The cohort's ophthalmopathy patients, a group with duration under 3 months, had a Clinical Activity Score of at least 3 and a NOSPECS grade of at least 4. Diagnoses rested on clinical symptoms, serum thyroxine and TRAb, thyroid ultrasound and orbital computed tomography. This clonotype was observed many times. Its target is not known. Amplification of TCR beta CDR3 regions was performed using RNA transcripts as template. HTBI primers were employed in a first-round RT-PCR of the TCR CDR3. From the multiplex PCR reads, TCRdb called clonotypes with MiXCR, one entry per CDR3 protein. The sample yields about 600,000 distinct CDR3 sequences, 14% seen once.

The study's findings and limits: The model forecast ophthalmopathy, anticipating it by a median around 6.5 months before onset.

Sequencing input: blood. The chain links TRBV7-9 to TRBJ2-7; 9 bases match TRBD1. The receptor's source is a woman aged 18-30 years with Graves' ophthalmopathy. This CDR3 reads CASSAEGQGAYEQYF. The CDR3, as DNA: TGTGCCAGCAGCGCCGAGGGACAGGGAGCCTACGAGCAGTACTTC.